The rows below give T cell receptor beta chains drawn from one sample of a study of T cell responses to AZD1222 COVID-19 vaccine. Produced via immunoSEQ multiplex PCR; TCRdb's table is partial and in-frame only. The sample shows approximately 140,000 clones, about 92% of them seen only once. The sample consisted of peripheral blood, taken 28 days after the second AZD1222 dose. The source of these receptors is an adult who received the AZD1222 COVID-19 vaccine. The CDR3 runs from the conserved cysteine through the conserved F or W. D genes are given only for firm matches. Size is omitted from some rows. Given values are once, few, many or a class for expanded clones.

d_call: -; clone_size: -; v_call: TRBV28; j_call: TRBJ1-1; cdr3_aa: CASSLNTGREAFF; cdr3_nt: TGTGCCAGCAGTTTAAATACAGGGCGTGAAGCTTTCTTT
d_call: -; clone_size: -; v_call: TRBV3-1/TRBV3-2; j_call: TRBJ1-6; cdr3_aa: CASSQDYVFGDTPLHF; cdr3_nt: TGTGCCAGCAGCCAAGATTATGTGTTCGGGGATACACCCCTCCACTTT
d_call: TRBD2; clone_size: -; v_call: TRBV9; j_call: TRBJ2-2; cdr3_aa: CASSPGLAGNRELFF; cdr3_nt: TGTGCCAGCAGCCCGGGACTAGCGGGAAACAGGGAGCTGTTTTTT
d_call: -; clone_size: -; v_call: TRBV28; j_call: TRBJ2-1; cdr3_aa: CASSWTREQFF; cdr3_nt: TGTGCCAGCAGCTGGACCCGGGAGCAGTTCTTC
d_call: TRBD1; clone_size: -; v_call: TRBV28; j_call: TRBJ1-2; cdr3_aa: CASSRPPGTGGANYGYTF; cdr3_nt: TGTGCCAGCAGTCGACCACCCGGGACAGGGGGCGCAAACTATGGCTACACCTTC
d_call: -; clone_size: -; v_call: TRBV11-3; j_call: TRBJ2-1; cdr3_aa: CASSLNSPGTNNEQFF; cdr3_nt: TGTGCCAGCAGCTTAAACTCCCCCGGAACGAACAATGAGCAGTTCTTC
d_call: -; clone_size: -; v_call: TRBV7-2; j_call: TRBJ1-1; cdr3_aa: CASRLGVNTEAFF; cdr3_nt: TGTGCCAGCAGATTAGGGGTGAACACTGAAGCTTTCTTT
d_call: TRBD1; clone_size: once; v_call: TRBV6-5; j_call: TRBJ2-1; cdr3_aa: CASSYRGPYNEQFF; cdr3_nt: TGTGCCAGCAGTTACAGGGGGCCTTACAATGAGCAGTTCTTC
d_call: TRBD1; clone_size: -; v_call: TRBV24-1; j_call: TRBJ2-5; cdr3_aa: CATSEGTDQETQYF; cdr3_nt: TGTGCCACCAGTGAGGGGACAGACCAAGAGACCCAGTACTTC
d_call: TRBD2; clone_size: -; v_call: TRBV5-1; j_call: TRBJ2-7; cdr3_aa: CASSSGTSSNEQYF; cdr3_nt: TGCGCCAGCAGCTCCGGGACTAGTTCCAACGAGCAGTACTTC
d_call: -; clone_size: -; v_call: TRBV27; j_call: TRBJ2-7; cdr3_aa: CASSFLHGRGSYEQYF; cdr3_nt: TGTGCCAGCAGTTTCCTCCATGGACGGGGCTCCTACGAGCAGTACTTC
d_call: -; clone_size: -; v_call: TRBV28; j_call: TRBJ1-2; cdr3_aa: CASSSQTENYGYTF; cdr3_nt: TGTGCCAGCAGTTCCCAGACCGAGAACTATGGCTACACCTTC
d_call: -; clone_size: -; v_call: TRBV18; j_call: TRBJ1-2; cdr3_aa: CASSPQRGDYGYTF; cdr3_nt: TGTGCCAGCTCACCACAACGGGGGGACTATGGCTACACCTTC
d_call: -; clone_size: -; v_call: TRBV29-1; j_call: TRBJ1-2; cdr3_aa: CSVERGGAGYTF; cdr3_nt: TGCAGCGTTGAAAGGGGGGGCGCCGGCTACACCTTC
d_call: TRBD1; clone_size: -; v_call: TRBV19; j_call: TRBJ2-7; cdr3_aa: CASSIPGQGREQYF; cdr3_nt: TGTGCCAGTAGTATACCGGGACAGGGCCGCGAGCAGTACTTC
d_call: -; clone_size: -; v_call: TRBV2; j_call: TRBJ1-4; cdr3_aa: CASSVGGTNEKLFF; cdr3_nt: TGTGCCAGCAGTGTCGGGGGGACTAATGAAAAACTGTTTTTT
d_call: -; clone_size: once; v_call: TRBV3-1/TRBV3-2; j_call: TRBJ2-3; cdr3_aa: CASSDPGGDIAEDTQYF; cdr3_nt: TGTGCCAGCAGCGATCCGGGGGGCGATATAGCTGAAGATACGCAGTATTTT
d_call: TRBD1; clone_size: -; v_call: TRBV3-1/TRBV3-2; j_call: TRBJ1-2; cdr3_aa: CASSRGTVSYGYTF; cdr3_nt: TGTGCCAGCAGCCGAGGGACAGTTTCGTATGGCTACACCTTC
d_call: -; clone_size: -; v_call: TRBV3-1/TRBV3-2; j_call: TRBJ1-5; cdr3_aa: CASSQDLGVQPQHF; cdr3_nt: TGTGCCAGCAGCCAAGATCTCGGGGTTCAGCCCCAGCATTTT
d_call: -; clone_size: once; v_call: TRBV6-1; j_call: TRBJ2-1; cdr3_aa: CASSDPEGKSSYNEQFF; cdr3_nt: TGTGCCAGCAGTGATCCAGAGGGGAAAAGCTCCTACAATGAGCAGTTCTTC